The 27 T cell receptor beta chains in this list originate from one sample, sequenced in a study of blood T cell repertoires in COVID-19. Sequenced by immunoSEQ multiplex PCR; TCRdb stores in-frame clones only, minus some. Of approximately 360,000 clones in the sample, around four fifths were seen once. The sequencing input was PBMCs or T cells enriched from blood (not recorded which). The receptors here all came from a woman in her forties or fifties who had recovered from COVID-19.

The chain links TRBV5-4 to TRBJ1-2, with 9 nucleotides matching TRBD1. Germline V gene data show CDR1 as SGHNT and CDR2 as YYREEE (reference sequence). The length of the CDR3 is 14 residues. Trimming cost V 5 bases and J 8 bases; bases outside gene matches: 10. CDR3 sequence: CASSRPGQGFGYTF. CDR3 in DNA: TGTGCCAGCAGTCGCCCGGGACAGGGCTTCGGCTACACCTTC.

This chain joins TRBV16 and TRBJ2-5; D gene unclear. Trimming pared 7 bases from V and 2 bases from J, leaving 14 bases between. The germline V gene encodes CDR1 KGHSY and CDR2 FQNENV. The CDR3 loop spans 14 amino acids. CDR3 in DNA: TGTGCCAGCACTACGACGAGGAGACAAGAGACCCAGTACTTC. Its protein is CASTTTRRQETQYF.

The rearrangement joins TRBV5-1 to TRBJ2-3; D may be TRBD1 (5 bases). Germline values: CDR1 SGHRS, CDR2 YFSETQ. V dropped 0 bases and J dropped 4 bases, with 15 bases sitting between them. CDR3 length equals 16 residues. The CDR3 DNA follows: TGCGCCAGCAGCTTGGGGGGTCAGGGATGGCCAGATACGCAGTATTTT. Translated, it gives CASSLGGQGWPDTQYF.

V and J are TRBV30 and TRBJ1-1, with D possibly being TRBD1 (6 bases). The V and J ends lost 3 bases and 1 base respectively, with 9 bases between them. CDR3 length: 13 residues. Looked up from germline, CDR1 is GTSNPN and CDR2 is SVGIG (reference sequence). CDR3 in amino acids: CAWSGQPNTEAFF. The DNA for the CDR3 is TGTGCCTGGAGCGGACAGCCGAACACTGAAGCTTTCTTT. Looking up the rest from reference TRBV30 and TRBJ1-1 gives the full variable domain: SQTIHQWPATLVQPVGSPLSLECTVEGTSNPNLYWYRQAAGRGLQLLFYSVGIGQISSEVPQNLSASRPQDRQFILSSKKLLLSDSGFYLCAWSGQPNTEAFFGQGTRLTVV.

This chain links TRBV2 with TRBJ1-2; D is unresolved. The CDR3 is 11 amino acids. Germline-derived CDR1 and CDR2 are SNHLY and FYNNEI. Trimming pared 5 bases from V and 4 bases from J, leaving 5 bases between. The CDR3 DNA is TGTGCCAGCAGTCAGTCCTATGGCTACACCTTC. This gives the protein CASSQSYGYTF. Complete variable domain (other parts from reference TRBV2 and TRBJ1-2): EPEVTQTPSHQVTQMGQEVILRCVPISNHLYFYWYRQILGQKVEFLVSFYNNEISEKSEIFDDQFSVERPDGSNFTLKIRSTKLEDSAMYFCASSQSYGYTFGSGTRLTVV.

V and J are TRBV7-2 and TRBJ1-6, with D maybe TRBD1 (5 bases). The ends were cut back, 0 bases at V and 10 bases at J, with 16 bases in the middle. The germline V gene encodes CDR1 SGHTA and CDR2 FQGNSA. This CDR3 is 16 amino acids long. DNA for the CDR3: TGTGCCAGCAGCTTAGCGGGGAGGGCAGGACAATCACCCCTCCACTTT. Its translation is CASSLAGRAGQSPLHF.

This chain joins TRBV5-6 and TRBJ2-7, with D possibly matching TRBD1 (5 bases). V lost 0 bases, J lost 4 bases, and 8 bases lay in between. CDR3 length: 13 residues. CDR1 is SGHDT, CDR2 YYEEEE, per germline. The CDR3 is CASSLDRLYEQYF. CDR3 sequence (DNA): TGTGCCAGCAGCTTGGACAGGCTATACGAGCAGTACTTC.

This clone was seen a single time. The chain couples TRBV19 to TRBJ1-1; perhaps TRBD1 as D (6 bases). CDR1 LNHDA and CDR2 SQIVND come from the germline V gene (reference sequence). The V end was cut by 7 bases, the J end by 1 base, with 13 bases between. The CDR3 is 14 residues long. CDR3 DNA: TGTGCCAGTAATACCGGACAGTCGAACACTGAAGCTTTCTTT. Translated: CASNTGQSNTEAFF.

This clone was seen a single time. The chain recombines TRBV19 with TRBJ1-1; D might be TRBD1 (5 bases). In germline, CDR1 is LNHDA, CDR2 SQIVND (reference sequence). Trimming removed 5 bases from V and 2 bases from J, with 18 bases in between. The CDR3 contains 16 residues. In nucleotides, the CDR3 is TGTGCCAGTAGTCTTGTGGGGGGGGGAATTAACACTGAAGCTTTCTTT. Its protein is CASSLVGGGINTEAFF.

This clone has a handful of counts. The chain links TRBV5-4 to TRBJ2-7, with TRBD2 matching 7 bases. Germline CDR1 is SGHNT and CDR2 is YYREEE (reference sequence). This CDR3 is 15 amino acids long. V lost 4 bases, J lost 2 bases, and 9 bases stayed unmatched. DNA of the CDR3: TGTGCCAGCAGCCCGTATGGAGGGAGGGCCTACGAGCAGTACTTC. It is translated as CASSPYGGRAYEQYF. Combining the CDR3 with reference TRBV5-4 and TRBJ2-7 gives the whole variable domain ETGVTQSPTHLIKTRGQQVTLRCSSQSGHNTVSWYQQALGQGPQFIFQYYREEENGRGNFPPRFSGLQFPNYSSELNVNALELDDSALYLCASSPYGGRAYEQYFGPGTRLTVT.

The rearrangement uses TRBV7-3 and TRBJ2-2, with a possible D match to TRBD2 (7 bases). The CDR3 is made up of 16 amino acids. Between the trimmed V and J ends, which lost 5 bases and 6 bases, there was a span of 19 bases. The germline CDR1 and CDR2 sequences are SGHTA and FQGTGA. This CDR3 is CASSQGGVSTPGELFF. The CDR3 DNA follows: TGTGCCAGCAGCCAAGGGGGGGTCTCTACACCCGGGGAGCTGTTTTTT.

The chain combines TRBV9 with TRBJ2-2; 9 nucleotides align to TRBD1. The V segment lost 2 bases and the J segment 6 bases; nucleotides outside the gene matches: 11. The CDR3 has 17 amino acids. CDR1 and CDR2 from the germline V gene are SGDLS and YYNGEE. CDR3 in DNA: TGTGCCAGCAGCGTGGGAGTTTGGACAGGGGTCTCCGGGGAGCTGTTTTTT. Amino acid sequence: CASSVGVWTGVSGELFF. The entire variable domain, with the rest obtained from reference TRBV9 and TRBJ2-2, is as follows: DSGVTQTPKHLITATGQRVTLRCSPRSGDLSVYWYQQSLDQGLQFLIQYYNGEERAKGNILERFSAQQFPDLHSELNLSSLELGDSALYFCASSVGVWTGVSGELFFGEGSRLTVL.

The table lists this clone with a few counts. The chain carries TRBV5-6 and TRBJ1-1; 8 bases match TRBD1. The CDR3 consists of 17 residues. V lost 1 base and J lost 1; bases outside the gene matches: 9. Germline V gene sequence: CDR1 SGHDT, CDR2 YYEEEE. The CDR3 spells CASSLYKGRGPNTEAFF. The CDR3 DNA follows: TGTGCCAGCAGCTTGTATAAAGGCAGGGGGCCGAACACTGAAGCTTTCTTT. Drawing the rest from reference TRBV5-6 and TRBJ1-1, the complete variable domain is DAGVTQSPTHLIKTRGQQVTLRCSPKSGHDTVSWYQQALGQGPQFIFQYYEEEERQRGNFPDRFSGHQFPNYSSELNVNALLLGDSALYLCASSLYKGRGPNTEAFFGQGTRLTVV.

This clone has just a few counts. The rearrangement joins TRBV27 to TRBJ1-4; maybe TRBD1 (5 bases). The CDR3 consists of 15 residues. Germline loops: CDR1 MNHEY, CDR2 SMNVEV (reference sequence). V was pared by 3 bases and J by 8 bases, with 16 bases between. DNA of the CDR3: TGTGCCAGCAGTTTCGGTTCAGGGCCGATAGAAAAACTGTTTTTT. This translates into CASSFGSGPIEKLFF.

V gene TRBV28 combines with J gene TRBJ2-5, with 12 nucleotides matching TRBD2. The V gene end was trimmed by 5 bases and the J gene end by 2 bases; junction bases not matched to a gene: 6. The CDR3 totals 16 residues. Germline V lookup: CDR1 MDHEN, CDR2 SYDVKM. The CDR3 DNA follows: TGTGCCAGCAGTCAGACTAGCGGGGGCCGTCAAGAGACCCAGTACTTC. Its protein is CASSQTSGGRQETQYF.

This clone was seen a handful of times. This chain connects TRBV7-2 to TRBJ2-3, with D hard to call. The ends were cut back, 6 bases at V and 2 bases at J, with 3 bases in the middle. The CDR3 runs to 11 residues. Germline V gene lookup returns CDR1 SGHTA and CDR2 FQGNSA. CDR3 nucleotide sequence: TGTGCCAGCAGTCACACAGATACGCAGTATTTT. It encodes CASSHTDTQYF.

Points on this clone: Other DNA sequences within the sample encode an identical CDR3. The V and J genes are TRBV29-1 and TRBJ2-1; D is unclear. V dropped 4 bases and J dropped 4 bases, with 8 bases sitting between them. The CDR3 has 12 residues. Germline lookup yields CDR1 SQVTM and CDR2 ANQGSEA. The CDR3 spells CSVARSYNEQFF. The CDR3 region has the DNA TGCAGCGTTGCGAGAAGTTACAATGAGCAGTTCTTC.

This rearrangement joins TRBV6-1 to TRBJ1-6; 10 bases line up with TRBD1. The junction had 2 bases not matched to a gene; V was cut back by 3 bases and J by 6 bases. The germline CDR1 and CDR2 sequences are MNHNS and SASEGT. CDR3 length: 15 amino acids. As DNA, the CDR3 is TGTGCCAGCAGTGAGACAGGGGGCTTTAATTCACCCCTCCACTTT. Translated, it gives CASSETGGFNSPLHF.

This chain links TRBV5-1 with TRBJ1-2; no firm D call. Trimming took 2 bases from V and 4 from J, leaving 9 bases between them. In germline, CDR1 is SGHRS, CDR2 YFSETQ. The CDR3 is 13 residues long. The chain's CDR3 is CASSLGLLYGYTF. For the CDR3, the DNA is TGCGCCAGCAGCTTAGGACTCCTCTATGGCTACACCTTC.

The genes are TRBV6-5 and TRBJ2-7, with D possibly matching TRBD2 (6 bases). CDR3 size: 15 residues. Germline values: CDR1 MNHEY, CDR2 SVGAGI. The germline V and J ends were trimmed by 8 bases and 1 base, with 18 bases remaining between them. CDR3 residues: CASCPPAGISYEQYF. DNA for the CDR3: TGTGCCAGCTGCCCTCCCGCGGGAATTTCCTACGAGCAGTACTTC.

This clone was detected once. The J gene is TRBJ1-1, the V gene TRBV5-1; 7 bases match TRBD1. From germline, CDR1 is SGHRS and CDR2 YFSETQ. CDR3 length: 15 amino acids. The ends lost 3 bases at V and 0 bases at J; junction bases unmatched: 5. CDR3: CASSSGTAVNTEAFF. The CDR3 DNA reads TGCGCCAGCAGCTCCGGGACAGCCGTGAACACTGAAGCTTTCTTT.

This clone was seen more than once but under ten times. This rearrangement joins TRBV7-2 to TRBJ1-2; D might be TRBD1 (6 bases). CDR1 is SGHTA, CDR2 FQGNSA, per germline. CDR3 length: 15 amino acids. Trimming removed 5 bases at V and 4 bases at J, with 17 bases between. The CDR3 loop reads CASSPLDRLLYGYTF. The CDR3 DNA follows: TGTGCCAGCAGCCCCCTTGACAGGCTACTCTATGGCTACACCTTC.

As for this clone: The junction and the germline gene differ at one end; a read error may be behind it. The chain recombines TRBV5-1 with TRBJ1-4; 7 bases align to TRBD1. CDR3 length: 16 residues. Germline V lookup: CDR1 SGHRS, CDR2 YFSETQ. This CDR3 reads CASSLEDTGVNQKLFF. For the CDR3, the DNA is TGCGCCAGCAGCTTGGAGGACACAGGGGTTAATCAAAAACTGTTTTTT.

The chain uses TRBV11-1 and TRBJ1-1; no clear D. The CDR3 sequence is 13 residues long. Trimming pared 10 bases from V and 4 bases from J, leaving 16 bases between. Germline CDR1 reads SGHAT; CDR2 reads FQDESV (reference sequence). CDR3 sequence: CAIQAGPTTEAFF. The DNA for the CDR3 is TGTGCCATTCAGGCAGGCCCAACCACTGAAGCTTTCTTT.

The chain has TRBV19 and TRBJ1-1; the match to TRBD1 covers 8 bases. There are 17 residues in the CDR3. V gave up 1 base and J gave up 0 bases; unmatched junction bases: 7. Germline V gene data show CDR1 as LNHDA and CDR2 as SQIVND (reference sequence). CDR3 amino acids: CASSIGWQGAMNTEAFF. The CDR3 nucleotides are TGTGCCAGTAGTATAGGATGGCAGGGGGCTATGAACACTGAAGCTTTCTTT.

This chain joins TRBV5-6 and TRBJ1-1; possible D gene TRBD1, 6 bases. Germline V gene data show CDR1 as SGHDT and CDR2 as YYEEEE. V was cut by 4 bases and J by 9 bases, with 16 bases left in between. The CDR3 extends over 13 amino acids. In DNA, the CDR3 is TGTGCCAGCAGCCCGCGTCAGGACAGAAAAGCTTTCTTT. Translation gives CASSPRQDRKAFF.

The chain employs TRBV12-5 and TRBJ2-1; D not certain. Germline V gene lookup returns CDR1 LGHNT and CDR2 FRNRAP. The V and J ends lost 4 bases and 9 bases respectively, with 10 bases between them. The CDR3 is 12 amino acids. The CDR3 coding sequence is TGTGCTAGTGGTTACGGAGTGAGTGAGCAGTTCTTC. Amino acids: CASGYGVSEQFF. The whole variable domain, remainder taken from reference TRBV12-5 and TRBJ2-1, is DARVTQTPRHKVTEMGQEVTMRCQPILGHNTVFWYRQTMMQGLELLAYFRNRAPLDDSGMPKDRFSAEMPDATLATLKIQPSEPRDSAVYFCASGYGVSEQFFGPGTRLTVL.